A single sample gave rise to the 10 T cell receptor beta chains below, sequenced in a study of shared clonotypes between healthy human individuals (dated by TCRdb to 2020 to 2022). Library creation used the immunoSEQ multiplex PCR assay. Here the immuneACCESS table is served through TCRdb, limited to in-frame sequences with V and J called. Missing clones are a known gap in these copies; in checked studies unresolved V genes cover under half, and the rest lacks a known reason. Within this sample are 450,000 to 500,000 clones, with roughly 80% of them counted one time only. The ten largest account for 10% to 15% of the sample. Sequencing used PBMCs. Source of these receptors: a woman in her thirties or forties in good health. Some clones in this sample may be carry-over from other donors' samples.

Note on this clone: One base away lies a much larger clone, so this may be a sequencing read error. This CDR3 is also generated by other DNA sequences in the sample. The chain is built from TRBV30 and TRBJ2-5; a weak D match, TRBD2 (6 bases). Trimming took off 3 bases at V and 4 bases at J, with 27 bases between the two ends. Germline loops: CDR1 GTSNPN, CDR2 SVGIG (reference sequence). This CDR3 has 18 residues. CDR3 sequence reads: CAWREPRKGGRSAETQYF. The CDR3 nucleotides read TGTGCCTGGAGGGAGCCCAGGAAGGGAGGCCGTAGCGCAGAGACCCAGTACTTC.

In regard to this clone: Since the CDR3 does not end with the conserved phenylalanine or tryptophan, this likely comes from a read error. The CDR3 DNA is TGCGCCAGCTCACCTATAGCGGGAGCCTACGAGCAGTACCTC. Protein sequence: CASSPIAGAYEQYL. This chain links TRBV18 with TRBJ2-7, with TRBD2 identical over 9 bases. The length of the CDR3 is 14 residues. The germline CDR1 and CDR2 sequences are KGHSH and LQKENI.

The rearrangement joins TRBV7-2 to TRBJ1-3; D gene uncertain. Germline assignment: CDR1 SGHTA and CDR2 FQGNSA. This CDR3 is 15 amino acids long. The V and J ends lost 5 bases and 3 bases respectively, with 14 bases between them. CDR3 protein: CASSPISWDGNTIYF. Here the CDR3 DNA reads TGTGCCAGCAGCCCAATCTCGTGGGATGGAAACACCATATATTTT.

CDR3 coding DNA: TGTGCCAGCAGCCCCGGACAGGGGATTAGCAATCAGCCCCAGCATTTT. It is translated as CASSPGQGISNQPQHF. This chain joins TRBV7-2 and TRBJ1-5; 9 bases map to TRBD1. Per germline, CDR1 SGHTA and CDR2 FQGNSA. The CDR3 is 16 residues long. Trimming took 5 bases from V and 0 from J; bases not matched to a gene: 5.

This clone was recorded only once. This may be a read error, as it is one base from a much larger clone. The same CDR3 arises from other DNA sequences in this sample as well. V usage is TRBV7-3 and J usage is TRBJ2-5; 9 bases are shared with TRBD2. The CDR3 runs 14 residues. Germline values: CDR1 SGHTA, CDR2 FQGTGA. This chain's CDR3 is CASSEGLAGETQYF. The CDR3 DNA follows: TGTGCCAGCAGCGAGGGGTTAGCGGGGGAGACACAGTACTTC.

The chain carries TRBV5-6 and TRBJ1-4; D gene uncertain. The length of the CDR3 is 14 residues. Germline V gene lookup returns CDR1 SGHDT and CDR2 YYEEEE. The ends were cut back, 3 bases at V and 10 bases at J, with 16 bases in the middle. The DNA of the CDR3 is TGTGCCAGCAGCTCGACCGCCGGGATCGGAAAACTGTTTTTT. This sequence encodes CASSSTAGIGKLFF.

The V and J genes are TRBV7-6 and TRBJ1-2; possibly TRBD1 for D (5 bases). Germline-derived CDR1 and CDR2 are SGHVS and FNYEAQ. Trimming left V 5 bases short and J 8 bases short, with 15 bases between. CDR3 length: 13 amino acids. The CDR3 sequence is CASSPRGPSGYTF. The CDR3 nucleotides read TGTGCCAGCAGCCCCCGGGGACCTTCGGGCTACACCTTC.

Regarding this clone: A junction end diverges from the germline sequence, so it may reflect a read error. The chain carries TRBV5-1 and TRBJ2-7; 15 bases map to TRBD2. The CDR3 is 15 residues long. Germline loops: CDR1 SGHRS, CDR2 YFSETQ. CDR3 loop: CASSLGGLAGGPQNF. The CDR3 coding sequence is TGCGCCAGCAGCTTGGGTGGACTAGCGGGAGGGCCACAAAACTTC.

Written as DNA, the CDR3 is TGTGCCAGCTCCGGGACAGGGGGGAGTCAGCCCCAGCATTTT. Amino acids: CASSGTGGSQPQHF. This chain uses TRBV19 with TRBJ1-5; 11 positions match TRBD1. The CDR3 is 14 amino acids. The V segment lost 9 bases and the J segment 6 bases; nucleotides outside the gene matches: 7. Per the germline V gene, CDR1 is LNHDA and CDR2 is SQIVND (reference sequence).

The V and J genes are TRBV15 and TRBJ1-2; D not resolved. Trimming shortened V by 0 bases and J by 0 bases, and 5 bases separated the two germline ends. The CDR3 has 14 amino acids. CDR1 and CDR2 from the germline V gene are LNHNV and YYDKDF (reference sequence). CDR3 residues: CATSREGPNYGYTF. CDR3 DNA: TGTGCCACCAGCAGAGAAGGTCCTAACTATGGCTACACCTTC.